Below, 5 T cell receptor beta chains from the same sample are listed, as sequenced in a study of T cell clonotyping in hematopoietic cell transplantation. The method was immunoSEQ multiplex PCR; TCRdb's version includes in-frame clones alone and lacks a portion of them. The sample lists around 14,000 clones; 70% to 90% were seen once. Specimen: PBMCs, collected 100 days after allogeneic stem cell transplant. Every receptor here comes from a male patient in his fifties who had an allogeneic stem cell transplant from an unrelated donor, so T cells may come from the graft donor. Some clones in this sample may be carry-over from other donors' samples.

This chain connects TRBV18 to TRBJ1-1; D is unresolved. Trimming cost V 2 bases and J 5 bases, with 12 bases left between them. The CDR3 consists of 14 residues. From germline, CDR1 is KGHSH and CDR2 LQKENI. The CDR3, as DNA: TGTGCCAGCTCACCAGTCATTGGAGAGACTGAAGCTTTCTTT. Protein product: CASSPVIGETEAFF.

This chain joins TRBV4-1 and TRBJ2-1; D not certain. CDR1 is MGHRA, CDR2 YSYEKL, per germline. Trimming removed 0 bases at V and 8 bases at J, with 8 bases between. This CDR3 has 13 residues. The CDR3 DNA reads TGCGCCAGCAGCCAAGATCCCGGGCATGAGCAGTTCTTC. Its translation: CASSQDPGHEQFF.

The chain has TRBV27 and TRBJ1-1; D is uncertain. The CDR3 spans 14 residues. V lost 4 bases and J 2 bases, leaving 11 bases between the germline ends. Germline V lookup: CDR1 MNHEY, CDR2 SMNVEV (reference sequence). The CDR3 DNA reads as TGTGCCAGCAGTTCCGGGTCCTATAACACTGAAGCTTTCTTT. It translates to CASSSGSYNTEAFF.

The chain recombines TRBV10-3 with TRBJ2-3; no definite D call. CDR3 length: 13 residues. Germline-derived CDR1 and CDR2 are ENHRY and SYGVKD. The V end was cut by 7 bases, the J end by 3 bases, with 11 bases between. CDR3 in amino acids: CAIKLPSTDTQYF. The CDR3 region has the DNA TGTGCCATCAAGCTCCCATCGACAGATACGCAGTATTTT.

V usage is TRBV11-2 and J usage is TRBJ2-2; TRBD1 might be the D (6 bases). Germline V CDR1 and CDR2: SGHAT, FQNNGV. V was clipped by 1 base and J by 5 bases, with 11 bases between them. The CDR3 length is 15 residues. As DNA, the CDR3 is TGTGCCAGCAGCTTAGTAGGGGGAGCTACCGGGGAGCTGTTTTTT. Translated, it gives CASSLVGGATGELFF.